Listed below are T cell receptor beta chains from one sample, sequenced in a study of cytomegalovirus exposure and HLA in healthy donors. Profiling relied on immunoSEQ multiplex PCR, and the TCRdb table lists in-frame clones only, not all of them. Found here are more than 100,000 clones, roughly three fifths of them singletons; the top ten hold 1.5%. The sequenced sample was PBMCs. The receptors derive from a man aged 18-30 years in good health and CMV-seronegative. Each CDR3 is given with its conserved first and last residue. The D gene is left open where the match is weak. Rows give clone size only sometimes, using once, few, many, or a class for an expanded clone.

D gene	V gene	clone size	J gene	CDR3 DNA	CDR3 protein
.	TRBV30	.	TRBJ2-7	TGTGCCTGGAGTCCCCAGGGATTGAAGGACGAGCAGTACTTC	CAWSPQGLKDEQYF
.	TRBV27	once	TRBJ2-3	TGTGCCAGCAGAAGGGGGGATACGCAGTATTTT	CASRRGDTQYF
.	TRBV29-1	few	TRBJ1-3	TGCAGCGTTGAGGGAGGGAATGAGAACACCATATATTTT	CSVEGGNENTIYF
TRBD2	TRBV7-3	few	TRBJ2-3	TGTGCCAGCAGCCCGGGACTAGCGGGGGATGTAAATACGCAGTATTTT	CASSPGLAGDVNTQYF
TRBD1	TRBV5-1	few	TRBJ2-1	TGCGCCAGCAGGAACCGGGACAGGGTCCATGAGCAGTTCTTC	CASRNRDRVHEQFF
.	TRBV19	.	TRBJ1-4	TGTGCCAGTAGACACAGGGTCGGTCGGACTAATGAAAAACTGTTTTTT	CASRHRVGRTNEKLFF
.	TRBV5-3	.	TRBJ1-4	TGTGCCAGAAGCTGCTTAAAGTTTCTTGGCGAAAAACTGTTTTTT	CARSCLKFLGEKLFF
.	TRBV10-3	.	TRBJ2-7	TGTGCCATCACAGCACCGGGACATTACGAGCAGTACTTC	CAITAPGHYEQYF
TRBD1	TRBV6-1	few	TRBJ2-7	TGTGCCAGCCTATCCACAGGGGGCTACGAGCAGTACTTC	CASLSTGGYEQYF
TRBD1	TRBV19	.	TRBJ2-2	TGTGCCAGTAGTAGGGGACAGGGAACCGGGGAGCTGTTTTTT	CASSRGQGTGELFF
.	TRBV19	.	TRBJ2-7	TGTGCCAGTAGTTTCGCGTTCCTCTACGAGCAGTACTTC	CASSFAFLYEQYF
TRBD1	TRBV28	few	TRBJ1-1	TGTGCCAGCAGCCCGACAGGGGGCACCACTGAAGCTTTCTTT	CASSPTGGTTEAFF
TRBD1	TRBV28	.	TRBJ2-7	TGTGCCAGCAGCCAGAACGTTCTCGGGACAGGGGTCGACGAGCAGTACTTC	CASSQNVLGTGVDEQYF